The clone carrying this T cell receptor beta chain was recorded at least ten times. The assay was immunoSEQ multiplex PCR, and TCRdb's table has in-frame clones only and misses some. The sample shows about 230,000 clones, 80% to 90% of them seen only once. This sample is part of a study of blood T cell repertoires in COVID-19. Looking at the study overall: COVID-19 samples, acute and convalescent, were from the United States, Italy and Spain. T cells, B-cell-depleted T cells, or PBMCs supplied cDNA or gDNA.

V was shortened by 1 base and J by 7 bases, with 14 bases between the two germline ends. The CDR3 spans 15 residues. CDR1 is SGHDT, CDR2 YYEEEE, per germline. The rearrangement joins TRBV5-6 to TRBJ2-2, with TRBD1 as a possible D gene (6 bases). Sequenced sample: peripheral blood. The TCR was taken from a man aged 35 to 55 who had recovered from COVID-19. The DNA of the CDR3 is TGTGCCAGCAGCTTGCTGTCAGGGGTTGGCGGGGAGCTGTTTTTT. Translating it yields CASSLLSGVGGELFF.